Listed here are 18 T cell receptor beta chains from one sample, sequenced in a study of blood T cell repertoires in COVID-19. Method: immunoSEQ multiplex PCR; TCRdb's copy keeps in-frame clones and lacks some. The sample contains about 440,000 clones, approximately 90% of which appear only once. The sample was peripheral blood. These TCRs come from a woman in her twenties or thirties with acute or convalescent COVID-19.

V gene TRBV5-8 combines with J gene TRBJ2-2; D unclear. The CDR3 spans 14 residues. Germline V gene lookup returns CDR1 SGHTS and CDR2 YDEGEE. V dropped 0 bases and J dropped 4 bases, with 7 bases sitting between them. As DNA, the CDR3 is TGTGCCAGCAGCTTGGACACCGTCACCGGGGAGCTGTTTTTT. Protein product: CASSLDTVTGELFF.

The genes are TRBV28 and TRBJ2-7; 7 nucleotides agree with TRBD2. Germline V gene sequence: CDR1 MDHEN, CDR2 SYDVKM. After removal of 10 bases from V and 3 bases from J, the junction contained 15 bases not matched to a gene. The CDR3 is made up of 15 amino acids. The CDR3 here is CATARESGDYYEQYF. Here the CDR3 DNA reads TGTGCCACCGCCCGGGAAAGCGGGGATTACTACGAGCAGTACTTC.

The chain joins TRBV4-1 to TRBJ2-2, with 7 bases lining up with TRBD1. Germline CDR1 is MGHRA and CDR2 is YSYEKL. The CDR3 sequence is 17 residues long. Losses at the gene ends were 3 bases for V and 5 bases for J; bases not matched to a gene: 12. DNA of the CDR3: TGCGCCAGCAGCCAGTTGGTACAATTGACAGGGACCGGGGAGCTGTTTTTT. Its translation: CASSQLVQLTGTGELFF.

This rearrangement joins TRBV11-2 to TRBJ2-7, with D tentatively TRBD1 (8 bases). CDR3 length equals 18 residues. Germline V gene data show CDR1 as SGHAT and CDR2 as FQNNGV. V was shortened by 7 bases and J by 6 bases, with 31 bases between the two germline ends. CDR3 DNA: TGTGCCAGCACCCAAGGCAGCGGGGCCGGGACAGGTATGTCCGAGCAGTACTTC. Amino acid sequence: CASTQGSGAGTGMSEQYF. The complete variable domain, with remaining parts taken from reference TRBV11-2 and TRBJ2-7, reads EAGVAQSPRYKIIEKRQSVAFWCNPISGHATLYWYQQILGQGPKLLIQFQNNGVVDDSQLPKDRFSAERLKGVDSTLKIQPAKLEDSAVYLCASTQGSGAGTGMSEQYFGPGTRLTVT.

This CDR3 reads CASSHTPDRDLRYGYTF. The CDR3 coding sequence is TGCGCCAGCAGCCATACACCGGACAGGGATCTGAGGTATGGCTACACCTTC. V gene TRBV4-1 combines with J gene TRBJ1-2; 8 positions match TRBD1. The junction had 14 bases not matched to a gene; V was cut back by 3 bases and J by 5 bases. Germline lookup yields CDR1 MGHRA and CDR2 YSYEKL. The CDR3 loop spans 17 amino acids.

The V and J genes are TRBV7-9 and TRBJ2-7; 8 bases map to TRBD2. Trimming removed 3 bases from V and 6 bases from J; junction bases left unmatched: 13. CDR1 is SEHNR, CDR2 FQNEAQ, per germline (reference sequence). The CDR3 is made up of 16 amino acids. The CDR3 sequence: CASSFSAAGGLLEQYF. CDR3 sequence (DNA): TGTGCCAGCAGCTTCTCCGCGGCGGGGGGCCTCCTCGAGCAGTACTTC.

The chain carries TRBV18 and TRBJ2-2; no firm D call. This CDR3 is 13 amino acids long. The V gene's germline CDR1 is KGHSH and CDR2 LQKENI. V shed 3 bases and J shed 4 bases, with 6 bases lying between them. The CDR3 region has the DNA TGTGCCAGCTCACCCTTATCCACCGGGGAGCTGTTTTTT. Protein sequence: CASSPLSTGELFF.

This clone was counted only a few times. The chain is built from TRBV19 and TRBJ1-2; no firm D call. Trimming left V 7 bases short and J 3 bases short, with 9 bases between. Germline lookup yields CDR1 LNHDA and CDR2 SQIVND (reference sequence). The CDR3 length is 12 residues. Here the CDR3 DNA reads TGTGCCAGTACTGAGCAGGACTATGGCTACACCTTC. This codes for CASTEQDYGYTF.

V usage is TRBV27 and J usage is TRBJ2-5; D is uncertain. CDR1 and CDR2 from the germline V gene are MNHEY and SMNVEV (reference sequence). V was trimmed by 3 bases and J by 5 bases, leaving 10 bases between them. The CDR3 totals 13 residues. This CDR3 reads CASSFHVGETQYF. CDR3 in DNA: TGTGCCAGCAGTTTCCACGTCGGGGAGACCCAGTACTTC.

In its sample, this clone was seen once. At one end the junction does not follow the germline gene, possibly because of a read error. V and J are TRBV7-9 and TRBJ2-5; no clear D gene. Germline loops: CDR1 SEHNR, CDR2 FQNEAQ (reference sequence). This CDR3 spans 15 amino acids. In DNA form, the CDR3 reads TGTGCCAGCAGCTTAGGGTCCACAGTCCAAGAGACCCAATACTTC. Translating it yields CASSLGSTVQETQYF. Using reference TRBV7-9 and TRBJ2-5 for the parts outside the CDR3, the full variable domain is DTGVSQNPRHKITKRGQNVTFRCDPISEHNRLYWYRQTLGQGPEFLTYFQNEAQLEKSRLLSDRFSAERPKGSFSTLEIQRTEQGDSAMYLCASSLGSTVQETQYFGPGTRLLVL.

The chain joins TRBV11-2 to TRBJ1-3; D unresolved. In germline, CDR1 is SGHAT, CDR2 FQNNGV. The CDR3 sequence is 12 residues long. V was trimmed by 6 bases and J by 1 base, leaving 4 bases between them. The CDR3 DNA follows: TGTGCCAGCAGTTATTCTGGAAACACCATATATTTT. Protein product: CASSYSGNTIYF.

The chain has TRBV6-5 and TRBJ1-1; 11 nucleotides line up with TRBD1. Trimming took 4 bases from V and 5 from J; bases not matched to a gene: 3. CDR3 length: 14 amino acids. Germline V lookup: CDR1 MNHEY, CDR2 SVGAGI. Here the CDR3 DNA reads TGTGCCAGCAGTTGGGGACAGGGGGTTACTGAAGCTTTCTTT. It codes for CASSWGQGVTEAFF.

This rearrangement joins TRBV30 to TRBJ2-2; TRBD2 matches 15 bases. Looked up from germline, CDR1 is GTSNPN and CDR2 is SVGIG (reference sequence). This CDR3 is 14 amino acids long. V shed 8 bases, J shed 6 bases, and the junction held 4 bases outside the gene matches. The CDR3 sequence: CATGLAGGSGELFF. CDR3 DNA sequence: TGTGCCACGGGACTAGCGGGGGGTTCCGGGGAGCTGTTTTTT.

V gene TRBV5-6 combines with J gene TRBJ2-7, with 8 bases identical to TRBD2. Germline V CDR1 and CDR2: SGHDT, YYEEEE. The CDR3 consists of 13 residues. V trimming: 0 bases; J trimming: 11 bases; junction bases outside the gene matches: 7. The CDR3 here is CASSLGSGTSKYF. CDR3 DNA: TGTGCCAGCAGCTTGGGCTCCGGGACTAGTAAGTACTTC.

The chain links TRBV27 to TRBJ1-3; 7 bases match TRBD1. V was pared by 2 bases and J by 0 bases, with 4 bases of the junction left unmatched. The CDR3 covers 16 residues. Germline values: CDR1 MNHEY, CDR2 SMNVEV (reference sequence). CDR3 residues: CASSLPGQNSGNTIYF. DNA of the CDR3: TGTGCCAGCAGTTTACCGGGACAGAACTCTGGAAACACCATATATTTT.

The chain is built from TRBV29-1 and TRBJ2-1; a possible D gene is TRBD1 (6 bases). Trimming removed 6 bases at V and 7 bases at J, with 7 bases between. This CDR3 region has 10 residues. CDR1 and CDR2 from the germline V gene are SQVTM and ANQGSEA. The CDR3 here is CSVRGNEQFF. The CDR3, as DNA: TGCAGCGTAAGGGGGAATGAGCAGTTCTTC.

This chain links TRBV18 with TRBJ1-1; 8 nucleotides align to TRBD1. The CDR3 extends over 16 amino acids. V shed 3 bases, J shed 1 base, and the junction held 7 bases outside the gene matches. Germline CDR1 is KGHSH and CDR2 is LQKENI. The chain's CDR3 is CASSPGQARKNTEAFF. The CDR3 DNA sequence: TGTGCCAGCTCACCGGGACAGGCAAGAAAGAACACTGAAGCTTTCTTT.

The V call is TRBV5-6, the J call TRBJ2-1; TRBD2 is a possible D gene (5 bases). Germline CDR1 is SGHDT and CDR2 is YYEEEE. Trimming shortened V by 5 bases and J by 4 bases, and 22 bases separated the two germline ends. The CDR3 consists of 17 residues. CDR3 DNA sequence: TGTGCCAGCAGGCCACGGTTGGGAGAGCCGAGGTACAATGAGCAGTTCTTC. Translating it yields CASRPRLGEPRYNEQFF.